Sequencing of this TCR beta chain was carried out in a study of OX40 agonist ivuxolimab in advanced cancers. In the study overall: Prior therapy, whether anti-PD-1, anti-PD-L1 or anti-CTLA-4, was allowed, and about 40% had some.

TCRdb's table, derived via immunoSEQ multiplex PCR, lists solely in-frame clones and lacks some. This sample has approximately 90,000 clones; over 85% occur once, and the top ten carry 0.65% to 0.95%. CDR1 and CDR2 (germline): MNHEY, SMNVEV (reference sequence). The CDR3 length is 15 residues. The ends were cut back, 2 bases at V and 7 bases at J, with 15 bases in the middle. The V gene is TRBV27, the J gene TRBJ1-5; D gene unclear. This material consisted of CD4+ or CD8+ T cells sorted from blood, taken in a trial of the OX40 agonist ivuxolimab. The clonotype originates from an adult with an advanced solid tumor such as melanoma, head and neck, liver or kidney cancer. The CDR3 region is CASSLEAAFRQPQHF. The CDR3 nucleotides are TGTGCCAGCAGTTTAGAAGCCGCTTTCAGGCAGCCCCAGCATTTT.